This is a list of T cell receptor beta chains from one sample in a study of T cells in Graves' hyperthyroidism and ophthalmopathy. One entry per CDR3 protein, called by TCRdb with MiXCR from the multiplex PCR reads. The data contain roughly 570,000 distinct CDR3 sequences, less than 20% of them singletons. Sequencing used blood. The receptors were gathered from a woman under 40 with Graves' hyperthyroidism. Each CDR3 is given with its conserved first and last residue. D genes are given only for firm matches. Clone size is shown for a subset of rows, as once, few, many or a class of expanded clone.

j_call,v_call,clone_size,d_call,cdr3_aa,cdr3_nt
TRBJ2-6,TRBV9,.,.,CASSVAGLGGANVLTF,TGTGCCAGCAGCGTAGCGGGGTTAGGTGGGGCCAACGTCCTGACTTTC
TRBJ2-4,TRBV10-3,few,.,CAISEVAELAKNIQYF,TGTGCCATCAGTGAAGTAGCGGAGCTAGCCAAAAACATTCAGTACTTC
TRBJ2-5,TRBV10-3,few,.,CAISNRGTQETQYF,TGTGCCATCAGCAACCGGGGGACCCAAGAGACCCAGTACTTC
TRBJ2-1,TRBV10-1,.,TRBD2,CASSERGGRAGLFF,TGCGCCAGCAGTGAGCGTGGCGGGAGGGCTGGTTTGTTCTTC
TRBJ2-3,TRBV5-4,few,.,CASSNPASDTQYF,TGTGCCAGCAGCAACCCCGCCTCGGATACGCAGTATTTT
TRBJ2-2,TRBV6-2/TRBV6-3,many,.,CASSADRSGRVSTGELFF,TGTGCCAGCAGCGCAGACCGTTCGGGTAGGGTTAGCACCGGGGAGCTGTTTTTT
TRBJ2-1,TRBV10-3,many,.,CAISESTKGQGSYNEQFF,TGTGCCATCAGTGAGTCCACGAAAGGGCAGGGGTCCTACAATGAGCAGTTCTTC
TRBJ2-3,TRBV7-2,many,TRBD2,CASSLGLAESDTQYF,TGTGCCAGCAGCTTGGGACTAGCGGAGAGCGATACGCAGTATTTT
TRBJ2-7,TRBV29-1,many,.,CSVGGDEQYF,TGCAGCGTTGGGGGCGACGAGCAGTACTTC
TRBJ1-5,TRBV4-1,.,TRBD1,CASSLDRGSGNQPQHF,TGCGCCAGCAGCCTCGACAGGGGAAGTGGCAATCAGCCCCAGCATTTT
TRBJ1-4,TRBV2,.,.,CASNGKKLFF,TGTGCCAGCAACGGAAAAAAACTGTTTTTT
TRBJ1-1,TRBV10-2,.,.,CASRSQGSEAFF,TGCGCCAGCAGGTCGCAGGGATCTGAAGCTTTCTTT
TRBJ2-1,TRBV12-5,.,.,CASGSSLPAYNEQFF,TGTGCTAGTGGTTCCTCGTTACCGGCCTACAATGAGCAGTTCTTC
TRBJ1-6,TRBV4-2,.,.,CASSQDRQYNSPLHF,TGTGCCAGCAGCCAAGATAGGCAGTATAATTCACCCCTCCACTTT
TRBJ2-5,TRBV12-3/TRBV12-4,many,TRBD1,CASSSPGQGTETQYF,TGTGCCAGCAGTTCGCCGGGACAGGGGACGGAGACCCAGTACTTC
TRBJ2-3,TRBV7-3,many,.,CASSRLGTDTQYF,TGTGCCAGCAGCCGGCTGGGCACAGATACGCAGTATTTT
TRBJ2-3,TRBV4-2,few,.,CASSHFSESSTDTQYF,TGTGCCAGCAGCCACTTTTCGGAATCTAGCACAGATACGCAGTATTTT
TRBJ2-7,TRBV28,many,TRBD1,CASSRKGQIYEQYF,TGTGCCAGCAGTCGAAAGGGACAGATCTACGAGCAGTACTTC
TRBJ2-2,TRBV20-1,few,.,CSSSSELNTGELFF,TGCAGTTCTTCTTCGGAGTTGAACACCGGGGAGCTGTTTTTT
TRBJ1-2,TRBV7-2,few,.,CASSPMFVTGGYTF,TGTGCCAGCAGCCCTATGTTTGTAACGGGTGGCTACACCTTC
TRBJ2-1,TRBV18,.,TRBD2,CASSPASGSQNEQFF,TGTGCCAGCTCACCAGCTAGCGGGAGTCAGAATGAGCAGTTCTTC
TRBJ2-1,TRBV20-1,few,TRBD2,CSAPSSFLSGRVNEQFF,TGCAGTGCTCCCAGTTCCTTTTTGAGCGGGAGGGTCAATGAGCAGTTCTTC
TRBJ1-1,TRBV13,few,.,CASSKRQSGDAEAFF,TGTGCCAGCAGCAAAAGACAGTCTGGGGACGCTGAAGCTTTCTTT
TRBJ2-5,TRBV30,many,.,CAWSKGFETQYF,TGTGCCTGGAGTAAGGGGTTTGAGACCCAGTACTTC
TRBJ2-1,TRBV12-5,many,.,CASGFWASVLHEQFF,TGTGCTAGTGGTTTCTGGGCTAGCGTTTTGCATGAGCAGTTCTTC
TRBJ2-7,TRBV3-1,many,.,CASSPRSRGNYEQYF,TGTGCCAGCAGCCCCCGAAGCAGGGGAAACTACGAGCAGTACTTC
TRBJ2-2,TRBV2,many,.,CASSAFAGANTGELFF,TGTGCCAGCAGTGCTTTTGCCGGTGCGAACACCGGGGAGCTGTTTTTT